The 5 T cell receptor beta chains given below trace back to one sample, sequenced in a study of cytomegalovirus exposure and HLA in healthy donors. Assay: immunoSEQ multiplex PCR; the TCRdb copy retains only in-frame clones and omits some. The table records 110,000 to 150,000 clones, around 85% of them present only once. The sequencing sample was made of PBMCs. The receptors here all came from a man aged 18 to 29 in good health and CMV-seronegative.

The chain uses TRBV6-1 and TRBJ2-5; a weak D match, TRBD2 (5 bases). The V gene's germline CDR1 is MNHNS and CDR2 SASEGT. The CDR3 contains 18 residues. Trimming stripped 2 bases from V and 0 bases from J, with 19 bases between. As DNA, the CDR3 is TGTGCCAGCAGTGAATACCCTCGAGTTGCGGGCGACCAAGAGACCCAGTACTTC. Amino acid sequence: CASSEYPRVAGDQETQYF.

Only one count was recorded for this clone. The gene calls are TRBV5-1 and TRBJ2-7; TRBD1 matches at 10 bases. This CDR3 comprises 13 residues. CDR1 is SGHRS and CDR2 is YFSETQ in the germline V gene. The V segment lost 4 bases and the J segment 6 bases; nucleotides outside the gene matches: 4. Here the CDR3 DNA reads TGCGCCAGCAGCGTTGGGACAGGGGCCGAGCAGTACTTC. This gives the protein CASSVGTGAEQYF.

The chain links TRBV11-3 to TRBJ2-5; possibly TRBD2 for D (6 bases). The CDR3 is 13 amino acids. V was cut by 5 bases and J by 2 bases, with 9 bases left in between. Germline-derived CDR1 and CDR2 are SGHNT and YENEEA. CDR3 bases: TGTGCCAGCAGCCTGGGGGGTCAAGAGACCCAGTACTTC. This codes for CASSLGGQETQYF.

The chain couples TRBV10-2 to TRBJ2-7; 11 positions match TRBD2. The J segment lost 5 bases and the V segment lost 5 bases, leaving 5 bases of the junction unmatched. The germline V gene has CDR1 WSHSY and CDR2 SAAADI. This CDR3 region has 14 residues. The CDR3 protein is CASSLLAGANEQYF. CDR3 sequence (DNA): TGCGCCAGCAGTTTACTAGCGGGGGCCAACGAGCAGTACTTC.

The chain couples TRBV19 to TRBJ2-3; 9 bases are shared with TRBD1. CDR1 is LNHDA, CDR2 SQIVND, per germline (reference sequence). The trim removed 9 bases at V and 6 bases at J, leaving 7 bases unmatched. The CDR3 spans 13 residues. The CDR3 reads CASTGTGRDTQYF. CDR3 nucleotide sequence: TGTGCCAGCACCGGGACAGGGAGGGATACGCAGTATTTT.